Sequencing of this T cell receptor beta chain was carried out in a study of T cells in Graves' hyperthyroidism and ophthalmopathy. The CDR3 has 17 amino acids. The J segment lost 6 bases and the V segment lost 0 bases, leaving 11 bases of the junction unmatched. Germline V gives CDR1 DFQATT, CDR2 SNEGSKA (reference sequence). TCR beta CDR3 regions were amplified from RNA transcripts. The TCR CDR3 first-round RT-PCR relied on the HTBI primer set. TCRdb analysed the multiplex PCR reads with MiXCR anew, one entry per CDR3 protein. The top ten clones hold around a third of a sample with more than 350,000 distinct CDR3 sequences, about 15% of them seen once. Hyperthyroidism in the patients, aged 18 to 65, was newly diagnosed and under 2 months in duration. This clonotype has at least ten counts.

The sample comprised blood. The chain has TRBV20-1 and TRBJ1-6, with 7 bases that match TRBD1. This sequence originates from a woman aged 25 to 45 with Graves' hyperthyroidism. CDR3 coding DNA: TGCAGTGCTAGAGATAAGGGGGCACACGTTTTTAATTCACCCCTCCACTTT. Amino acid sequence: CSARDKGAHVFNSPLHF.